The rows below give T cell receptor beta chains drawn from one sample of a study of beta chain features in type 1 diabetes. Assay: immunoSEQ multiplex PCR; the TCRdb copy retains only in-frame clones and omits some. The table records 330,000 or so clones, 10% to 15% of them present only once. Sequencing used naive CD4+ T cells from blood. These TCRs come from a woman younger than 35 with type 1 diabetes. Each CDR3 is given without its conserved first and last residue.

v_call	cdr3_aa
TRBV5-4	ASSPRTGTYEQY
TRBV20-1	SASSQPQH
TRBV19	ASSVSSGGSTDTQY
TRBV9	ASSWGEQGLNTEAF
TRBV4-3	ASSQIEGAAGYT
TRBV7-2	ASSLGGGSYNEQF
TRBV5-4	ATKTVGSDTQY
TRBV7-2	ASRGLAGGGGTQY
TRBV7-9	ASSIEGAREQY
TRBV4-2	ASSTRLAGARIEQF
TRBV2	ASRPGLAAYEQY
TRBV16	ASSLSEGLVSGYT
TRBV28	ASSLNFDREDTEAF
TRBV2	ASAKGPPEAGELF
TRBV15	ATSSRDSRSPLH
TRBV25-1	ASSEYGAGGAREQY
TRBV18	ASSPRARETQY
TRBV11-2	ASSLRVLETQY
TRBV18	ASSPRWEAVNSPLH
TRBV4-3	ASSQDLRAGVSYNEQF
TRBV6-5	ASRLAGGDEQF
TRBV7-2	ASSSLGGSIYNEQF